Listed below are T cell receptor beta chains from one sample, sequenced in a study of response to subunit inactivated influenza vaccine. One entry per CDR3 protein results from TCRdb running MiXCR on the RT-PCR reads. The sample shows 530,000 or so distinct CDR3 sequences, about 10% of them seen only once. The sequencing here drew on PBMCs from blood, taken on the day of vaccination. Every receptor here comes from a man aged 45-65 years who received an inactivated influenza vaccine. Both conserved end residues are part of each CDR3. Fields, in order: J gene, clone size, D gene, V gene, CDR3 protein, CDR3 DNA. D genes are given only for firm matches. Some rows mark clone size as missing; the rest say once, few, many or name a class of expanded clone.

>TRBJ1-1|NA|NA|TRBV10-3
CAISEGKQVGPEAFF
TGTGCCATCAGTGAGGGGAAACAGGTTGGGCCTGAAGCTTTCTTT
>TRBJ2-3|NA|NA|TRBV20-1
CSADPQSTDTQYF
TGCAGCGCAGATCCCCAAAGCACAGATACGCAGTATTTT
>TRBJ2-5|NA|NA|TRBV27
CASSLSVGLQETQYF
TGTGCCAGCAGTCTGTCAGTCGGTTTACAAGAGACCCAGTACTTC
>TRBJ2-5|few|NA|TRBV28
CASKGGATGETQYF
TGTGCCAGCAAGGGGGGGGCAACTGGGGAGACCCAGTACTTC
>TRBJ2-2|few|NA|TRBV3-1
CASSQVRTGELFF
TGTGCCAGCAGCCAAGTTCGAACCGGGGAGCTGTTTTTT
>TRBJ2-1|NA|TRBD2|TRBV2
CASSGTSGRASYNEQFF
TGTGCCAGCAGTGGGACTAGCGGGAGGGCCTCCTACAATGAGCAGTTCTTC
>TRBJ2-1|few|TRBD2|TRBV4-3
CASSQAASGGFDEQFF
TGCGCCAGCAGCCAAGCAGCTAGCGGGGGGTTTGATGAGCAGTTCTTC
>TRBJ2-1|NA|TRBD1|TRBV14
CASSQDPRTGYSYEQFF
TGTGCCAGCAGCCAAGATCCCCGGACAGGATACAGCTATGAGCAGTTCTTC
>TRBJ2-1|NA|NA|TRBV28
CASSLLAGPRNEQFF
TGTGCCAGCAGTTTACTGGCAGGACCTAGGAATGAGCAGTTCTTC
>TRBJ1-1|many|NA|TRBV12-3/TRBV12-4
CASSSGGGGGTEAFF
TGTGCCAGCAGTTCGGGCGGGGGGGGTGGCACTGAAGCTTTCTTT
>TRBJ1-2|NA|TRBD1|TRBV12-3/TRBV12-4
CASSSGQRNLYGYTF
TGTGCCAGCAGTTCGGGACAGCGTAACCTTTATGGCTACACCTTC
>TRBJ2-7|NA|TRBD1|TRBV7-2
CASSLALGQGTYEQYF
TGTGCCAGCAGCTTAGCGCTTGGACAGGGGACCTACGAGCAGTACTTC
>TRBJ2-3|NA|TRBD2|TRBV2
CASNRRTSGDTQYF
TGTGCCAGCAATAGGCGGACTAGCGGAGATACGCAGTATTTT
>TRBJ2-5|few|NA|TRBV7-9
CASSLVSGIQETQYF
TGTGCCAGCAGCTTAGTATCGGGGATCCAAGAGACCCAGTACTTC
>TRBJ2-7|few|TRBD1|TRBV7-9
CASSPPPRGRRYEQYF
TGTGCCAGCAGCCCCCCACCCAGGGGGCGCCGGTACGAGCAGTACTTC
>TRBJ2-7|NA|TRBD2|TRBV20-1
CSARDLRRGENYEQYF
TGCAGTGCTAGAGATCTTAGGCGGGGGGAGAACTACGAGCAGTACTTC
>TRBJ2-7|NA|TRBD1|TRBV20-1
CSARDQGQGFAYEQYF
TGCAGTGCTAGAGATCAGGGACAGGGTTTTGCCTACGAGCAGTACTTC
>TRBJ1-2|few|NA|TRBV29-1
CSVETRANYGYTF
TGCAGCGTTGAGACCAGAGCTAACTATGGCTACACCTTC
>TRBJ2-3|NA|NA|TRBV5-5
CASTDFWAADTQYF
TGTGCCAGCACGGACTTCTGGGCCGCAGATACGCAGTATTTT
>TRBJ2-5|few|TRBD2|TRBV2
CASREISGKETQYF
TGTGCCAGCAGAGAAATTAGCGGGAAAGAGACCCAGTACTTC
>TRBJ2-1|few|NA|TRBV20-1
CSAQDIPGPRDEQFF
TGCAGTGCTCAAGATATACCGGGCCCCCGGGATGAGCAGTTCTTC
>TRBJ1-2|few|NA|TRBV12-3/TRBV12-4
CASTRGLKGGYTF
TGTGCCAGCACCCGGGGCCTTAAGGGCGGCTACACCTTC
>TRBJ2-3|NA|TRBD2|TRBV11-2
CASSLGRAGGPDTQYF
TGTGCCAGCAGCTTAGGGAGAGCGGGGGGGCCAGATACGCAGTATTTT
>TRBJ2-5|NA|NA|TRBV6-2/TRBV6-3
CASSYQRSQETQYF
TGTGCCAGCAGTTACCAGCGGTCCCAAGAGACCCAGTACTTC
>TRBJ1-1|NA|NA|TRBV12-3/TRBV12-4
CASSFSGMATEAFF
TGTGCCAGCAGTTTTTCAGGGATGGCCACTGAAGCTTTCTTT
>TRBJ1-2|few|NA|TRBV7-9
CASSMTLLYYGYTF
TGTGCCAGCAGCATGACCCTCCTTTACTATGGCTACACCTTC
>TRBJ2-3|NA|NA|TRBV5-5
CASSLWQGLKDTQYF
TGTGCCAGCAGCTTGTGGCAAGGGCTTAAAGATACGCAGTATTTT
>TRBJ2-2|many|NA|TRBV15
CATSRDLGGEGTGELFF
TGTGCCACCAGCAGAGATTTAGGGGGGGAAGGTACCGGGGAGCTGTTTTTT
>TRBJ2-7|NA|TRBD1|TRBV7-2
CASSLAPPGGQYF
TGTGCCAGCAGCTTAGCGCCCCCAGGGGGGCAGTACTTC
>TRBJ2-7|NA|TRBD1|TRBV7-8
CASSLGSAQGAYEQYF
TGTGCCAGCAGCTTAGGTTCTGCCCAGGGGGCCTACGAGCAGTACTTC
>TRBJ2-6|few|NA|TRBV20-1
CSARDSAGANVLTF
TGCAGTGCTAGAGATTCAGCTGGGGCCAACGTCCTGACTTTC
>TRBJ2-1|NA|NA|TRBV6-2/TRBV6-3
CASGETYNEQFF
TGTGCCAGCGGGGAAACCTACAATGAGCAGTTCTTC
>TRBJ1-1|many|NA|TRBV10-3
CAISPRARNSGTEAFF
TGTGCCATCAGCCCTAGGGCCCGAAATAGTGGCACTGAAGCTTTCTTT
>TRBJ1-6|many|NA|TRBV5-1
CASSWTENSPLHF
TGCGCCAGCAGCTGGACAGAGAATTCACCCCTCCACTTT
>TRBJ2-1|NA|TRBD2|TRBV11-2
CASRTSGTKEYNEQFF
TGTGCCAGTAGGACTAGCGGGACTAAGGAGTACAATGAGCAGTTCTTC
>TRBJ2-2|few|NA|TRBV5-1
CASRVGPTNTGELFF
TGCGCCAGCAGAGTAGGACCGACGAACACCGGGGAGCTGTTTTTT
>TRBJ2-1|NA|TRBD2|TRBV4-3
CASSQVTSGSYNEQFF
TGCGCCAGCAGCCAAGTGACTAGCGGGAGTTACAATGAGCAGTTCTTC
>TRBJ2-7|NA|NA|TRBV19
CARAGTEPYEQYF
TGTGCCCGTGCCGGGACGGAACCCTACGAGCAGTACTTC
>TRBJ1-5|many|NA|TRBV5-1
CASSLGDNQPQHF
TGCGCCAGCAGCTTGGGGGACAATCAGCCCCAGCATTTT
>TRBJ1-2|few|NA|TRBV10-3
CAISGEAGSKNTF
TGTGCCATCAGTGGGGAGGCAGGGTCGAAGAACACCTTC
>TRBJ2-5|few|TRBD2|TRBV9
CASSVGLAEQETQYF
TGTGCCAGCAGCGTCGGACTAGCGGAACAAGAGACCCAGTACTTC
>TRBJ2-1|NA|TRBD2|TRBV6-1
CASSVGTSGGNEQFF
TGTGCCAGCAGTGTGGGGACTAGCGGGGGGAATGAGCAGTTCTTC
>TRBJ2-3|NA|TRBD2|TRBV12-3/TRBV12-4
CACSLASWREIGSTDTQYF
TGTGCCTGCAGTTTAGCGAGTTGGCGGGAGATAGGTAGCACAGATACGCAGTATTTT
>TRBJ2-4|few|NA|TRBV7-2
CASSLDAGALDIQYF
TGTGCCAGCAGCTTAGATGCAGGGGCGCTCGACATTCAGTACTTC
>TRBJ2-3|NA|TRBD1|TRBV7-2
CASSLAAGGADTQYF
TGTGCCAGCAGTCTTGCAGCAGGGGGCGCGGATACGCAGTATTTT
>TRBJ2-7|few|TRBD1|TRBV10-3
CAIRPGTGKRNEQYF
TGTGCCATCAGGCCCGGGACAGGGAAAAGGAACGAGCAGTACTTC
>TRBJ2-5|many|TRBD1|TRBV9
CASSVGQGGETQYF
TGCGCCAGCAGCGTGGGACAGGGAGGAGAGACCCAGTACTTC
>TRBJ2-7|few|NA|TRBV14
CASSLRKAAFSYEQYF
TGTGCCAGCAGCCTACGAAAGGCGGCGTTTTCCTACGAGCAGTACTTC
>TRBJ2-1|many|NA|TRBV12-3/TRBV12-4
CASSRRTAAYNEQFF
TGTGCCAGCAGCCGAAGGACGGCAGCCTACAATGAGCAGTTCTTC
>TRBJ2-1|NA|TRBD2|TRBV11-1
CASSLLAGVGEQFF
TGTGCCAGCAGCTTATTAGCGGGAGTGGGTGAGCAGTTCTTC
>TRBJ1-6|few|NA|TRBV12-3/TRBV12-4
CASSLAVASTNSPLHF
TGTGCCAGCAGTTTAGCGGTAGCCTCCACAAATTCACCCCTCCACTTT
>TRBJ1-4|few|NA|TRBV29-1
CSVESYEKLFF
TGCAGCGTTGAGAGCTACGAAAAACTGTTTTTT
>TRBJ1-4|few|TRBD1|TRBV20-1
CSARSYRQGTNEKLFF
TGCAGTGCTAGATCCTATAGACAGGGTACCAATGAAAAACTGTTTTTT
>TRBJ1-6|NA|NA|TRBV2
CASSGGQGWNSPLHF
TGTGCCAGCAGTGGGGGTCAGGGGTGGAATTCACCCCTCCACTTT
>TRBJ1-2|NA|TRBD1|TRBV6-1
CASRGAGGGLGGYTF
TGTGCCAGCAGAGGGGCAGGGGGCGGTCTGGGTGGCTACACCTTC
>TRBJ2-1|few|NA|TRBV20-1
CSASIAGRLYNEQFF
TGCAGTGCTAGTATCGCGGGACGGCTTTACAATGAGCAGTTCTTC
>TRBJ2-7|few|TRBD2|TRBV20-1
CSATGLAKEQYF
TGCAGTGCGACCGGACTAGCGAAGGAGCAGTACTTC